This T cell receptor beta chain stems from a study of blood T cell repertoires in COVID-19. Overall study context: COVID-19 samples collected from the United States, Italy and Spain covered acute and convalescent phases. Sources were T cells, B-cell-depleted T cells, or PBMCs; the material itself was cDNA or gDNA.

Per the study methods: The authors estimated nucleated cell counts from reference gene primer amplification. The repertoire was sequenced with immunoSEQ multiplex PCR; TCRdb's copy has only in-frame clones and lacks some. Clone size and the V and J calls come from that table; the DNA yielded D and trimming. The sample holds tens of thousands of clones, roughly 80% seen once. The germline V and J ends were trimmed by 7 bases and 1 base, with 7 bases remaining between them. Per germline, CDR1 ENHRY and CDR2 SYGVKD. CDR3 length: 13 amino acids. The receptor was isolated from a human donor with acute or convalescent COVID-19. The donor label of this sample is uncertain. Material for sequencing was peripheral blood. The rearrangement joins TRBV10-3 to TRBJ1-4; D is ambiguous. CDR3 amino acids: CAIKPGTNEKLFF. In DNA form, the CDR3 reads TGTGCCATCAAGCCGGGAACTAATGAAAAACTGTTTTTT.